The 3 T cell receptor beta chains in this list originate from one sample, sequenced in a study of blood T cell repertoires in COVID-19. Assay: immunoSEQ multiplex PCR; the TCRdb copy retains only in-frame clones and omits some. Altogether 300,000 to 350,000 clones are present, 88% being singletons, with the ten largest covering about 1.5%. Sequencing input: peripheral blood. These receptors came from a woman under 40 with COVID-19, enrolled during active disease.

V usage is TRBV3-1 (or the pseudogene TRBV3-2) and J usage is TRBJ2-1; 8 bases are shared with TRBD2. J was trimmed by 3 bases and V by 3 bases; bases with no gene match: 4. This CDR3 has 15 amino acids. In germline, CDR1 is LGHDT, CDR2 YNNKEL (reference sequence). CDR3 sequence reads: CASSHGGAYYNEQFF. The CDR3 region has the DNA TGTGCCAGCAGCCACGGGGGGGCTTACTACAATGAGCAGTTCTTC.

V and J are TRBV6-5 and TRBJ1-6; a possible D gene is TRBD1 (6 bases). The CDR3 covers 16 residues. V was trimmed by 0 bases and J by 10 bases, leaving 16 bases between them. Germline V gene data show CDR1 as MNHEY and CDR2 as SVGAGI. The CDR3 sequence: CASSYSNRVRGSPLHF. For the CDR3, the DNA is TGTGCCAGCAGTTACTCGAACAGGGTACGAGGATCACCCCTCCACTTT.

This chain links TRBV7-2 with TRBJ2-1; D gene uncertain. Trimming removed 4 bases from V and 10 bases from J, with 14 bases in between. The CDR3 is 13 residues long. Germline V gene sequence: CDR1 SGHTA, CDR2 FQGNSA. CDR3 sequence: CASSYQPTLEQFF. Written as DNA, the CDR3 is TGTGCCAGCAGCTACCAACCTACTCTGGAGCAGTTCTTC. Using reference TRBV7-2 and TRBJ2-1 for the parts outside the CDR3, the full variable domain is GAGVSQSPSNKVTEKGKDVELRCDPISGHTALYWYRQSLGQGLEFLIYFQGNSAPDKSGLPSDRFSAERTGGSVSTLTIQRTQQEDSAVYLCASSYQPTLEQFFGPGTRLTVL.